The table lists the clone carrying this TCR beta chain with a few counts. Its antigen remains unidentified. With a much larger clone just one base away, this may be a read error. Other DNA sequences in the sample encode the same CDR3. Between the trimmed V and J ends, which lost 4 bases and 5 bases, there was a span of 20 bases. The germline gives CDR1 MGHRA, CDR2 YSYEKL. CDR3 length: 16 residues. Study donors comprised healthy, HIV-negative adults devoid of recent acute infection or vaccination. The data derive from a study of shared clonotypes between healthy human individuals. General study findings and limits: Only blood underwent sampling, and tissue repertoires likely differ.

TCRdb keeps only in-frame clones here, not all; method: immunoSEQ multiplex PCR. The sample lists about 600,000 clones, roughly 72% occurring once. The sequenced sample was PBMCs. The chain combines TRBV4-1 with TRBJ1-1; a weak D match, TRBD1 (5 bases). The origin of this receptor is a woman aged 40 to 55 in good health. Some clones in this sample may be carry-over from other donors' samples. CDR3 protein: CASSPLGQGGNTEAFF. The CDR3, as DNA: TGCGCCAGCAGCCCCTTAGGGCAGGGAGGTAATACTGAAGCTTTCTTT.